The 32 T cell receptor beta chains given below trace back to one sample, sequenced in a study of breast tumors, draining lymph nodes, adjacent tissues. Each CDR3 protein gets one entry after TCRdb re-called the multiplex PCR reads with MiXCR. Found here are approximately 120,000 distinct CDR3 sequences, 21% of them singletons; the top ten hold over 2%. The lymph nodes were axillary draining lymph nodes from breast cancer patients. Sequenced input: axillary lymph node tissue. The receptors stem from a female donor with breast cancer. Some clones in this sample may be carry-over from other donors' samples.

This clonotype was observed at least ten times. The rearrangement links TRBV10-3 to TRBJ2-1, with TRBD2 identical over 11 bases. The CDR3 is made up of 16 amino acids. Trimming removed 0 bases from V and 6 bases from J; junction bases left unmatched: 4. Germline V gene sequence: CDR1 ENHRY, CDR2 SYGVKD. The chain's CDR3 is CAISESASGRLNEQFF. CDR3 nucleotides: TGTGCCATCAGTGAGTCGGCTAGCGGGAGGCTCAATGAGCAGTTCTTC.

Regarding this clonotype: A single base separates this from a much larger clone, so it may be a read error. The chain is built from TRBV19 and TRBJ2-7; D not resolved. The CDR3 loop spans 15 amino acids. Per germline, CDR1 LNHDA and CDR2 SQIVND (reference sequence). The CDR3 spells CAGSMPSMGFYEQYF. The DNA for the CDR3 is TGTGCCGGTAGTATGCCGTCGATGGGGTTCTACGAGCAGTACTTC. The entire variable domain, with the rest obtained from reference TRBV19 and TRBJ2-7, is as follows: DGGITQSPKYLFRKEGQNVTLSCEQNLNHDAMYWYRQDPGQGLRLIYYSQIVNDFQKGDIAEGYSVSREKKESFPLTVTSAQKNPTAFYLCAGSMPSMGFYEQYFGPGTRLTVT.

This clonotype showed up just a few times. This chain uses TRBV15 with TRBJ2-2, with TRBD1 as a possible D gene (6 bases). V was clipped by 1 base and J by 7 bases, with 13 bases between them. This CDR3 is 15 amino acids long. CDR1 and CDR2 from the germline V gene are LNHNV and YYDKDF (reference sequence). The CDR3 here is CATSRVGAGDGELFF. CDR3 nucleotide sequence: TGTGCCACCAGCAGAGTAGGTGCAGGGGACGGGGAGCTGTTTTTT.

This clonotype appeared many times. The V call is TRBV6-5, the J call TRBJ2-7; D possibly corresponds to TRBD1 (6 bases). The germline V and J ends were trimmed by 6 bases and 0 bases, with 15 bases remaining between them. The CDR3 is made up of 15 amino acids. Germline V CDR1 and CDR2: MNHEY, SVGAGI. CDR3 in amino acids: CASSSGHSISYEQYF. CDR3 DNA sequence: TGTGCCAGCAGCTCGGGACACAGCATCTCCTACGAGCAGTACTTC.

This clonotype was seen only once. This CDR3 is missing its conserved last phenylalanine or tryptophan, likely due to a read error. The V and J genes are TRBV4-1 and TRBJ1-5; TRBD1 is a possible D gene (5 bases). Trimming left V 0 bases short and J 6 bases short, with 21 bases between. The germline V gene has CDR1 MGHRA and CDR2 YSYEKL. This CDR3 contains 18 residues. The CDR3 nucleotides read TGCGCCAGCAGCCAAGAGTATAGGGGAGACAGACTCTTTCAGCCCCAGCATCTT. As protein: CASSQEYRGDRLFQPQHL.

This clonotype was seen repeatedly, ten times or more. The chain combines TRBV12-3 or TRBV12-4 with TRBJ2-1; unclear D gene. Deletions cut 7 bases from V and 9 bases from J, with 19 bases between. The CDR3 covers 14 residues. In DNA, the CDR3 is TGTGCCAGCACCCTTGTCGGCTCCCTTAGTGAGCAGTTCTTC. Translation gives CASTLVGSLSEQFF.

This clonotype has a handful of counts. The chain combines TRBV13 with TRBJ2-1, with D uncertain. This CDR3 has 17 amino acids. The germline gives CDR1 PRHDT, CDR2 FYEKMQ (reference sequence). V lost 5 bases to trimming and J lost 2 bases, with 19 bases between them. Here the CDR3 DNA reads TGTGCCAGCAGCCGACCGCCCGCGCGCGATGCCTACAATGAGCAGTTCTTC. It specifies CASSRPPARDAYNEQFF.

Comments on this clonotype: This could be a read error, since a much larger clone is one nucleotide away. The rearrangement uses TRBV6-1 and TRBJ1-4, with D maybe TRBD1 (5 bases). This CDR3 has 16 residues. Germline CDR1 reads MNHNS; CDR2 reads SASEGT. In DNA, the CDR3 is TGTGCCAGCAGTGAGACCGGACGGACAATTAATGAAGAACTGTTTTTT. This sequence encodes CASSETGRTINEELFF.

This clonotype was detected ten times or more. The rearrangement uses TRBV9 and TRBJ1-2; 7 bases match TRBD1. The CDR3 spans 13 residues. Trimming removed 0 bases from V and 5 bases from J; junction bases left unmatched: 1. Per germline, CDR1 SGDLS and CDR2 YYNGEE. For the CDR3, the DNA is TGTGCCAGCAGCGTAGGGACAGGATATGGCTACACCTTC. Amino acids: CASSVGTGYGYTF.

Notes on this clonotype: This may stem from a read error, because a much larger clone lies one nucleotide away. The conserved closing phenylalanine or tryptophan is absent in this CDR3, likely reflecting a read error. V and J are TRBV28 and TRBJ1-6; perhaps TRBD1 as D (6 bases). Germline V gene lookup returns CDR1 MDHEN and CDR2 SYDVKM. Trimming pared 7 bases from V and 4 bases from J, leaving 14 bases between. This CDR3 comprises 15 residues. The CDR3 loop is CASMLSGQYNSPLHC. In DNA form, the CDR3 reads TGTGCCAGCATGCTATCAGGACAGTATAATTCACCCCTCCACTGT.

The table lists this clonotype with many counts. CDR3: CASSQTGQSGYTF. The CDR3 DNA sequence: TGCGCCAGCAGCCAGACGGGACAGTCTGGCTACACCTTC. The chain links TRBV4-1 to TRBJ1-2; TRBD1 matches at 7 bases. Germline CDR1 is MGHRA and CDR2 is YSYEKL. V dropped 3 bases and J dropped 7; count of bases not matched to a gene: 5. CDR3 length: 13 amino acids.

As regards this clonotype: A much larger clone sits a single nucleotide away, making a read error possible. The chain recombines TRBV7-3 with TRBJ2-1, with 12 bases fitting TRBD2. CDR3 length equals 17 residues. CDR1 is SGHTA, CDR2 FQGTGA, per germline. The CDR3 DNA reads as TGTGCCTGCAGCCCACAGACTAGCGGGAGCAGATACAATGAGCAGTTCTTC. Translating gives CACSPQTSGSRYNEQFF.

This clonotype was counted many times. This sequence joins TRBV2 and TRBJ1-6; TRBD1 aligns across 8 bases. Per germline, CDR1 SNHLY and CDR2 FYNNEI. V dropped 7 bases and J dropped 7; count of bases not matched to a gene: 6. CDR3 size: 14 residues. Written as DNA, the CDR3 is TGTGCCAGCATTCCCGACAGGGGAAATTCACCCCTCCACTTT. Protein: CASIPDRGNSPLHF.

This clonotype was detected ten times or more. The chain couples TRBV11-2 to TRBJ1-4; possible D gene TRBD1, 6 bases. The ends were cut back, 5 bases at V and 8 bases at J, with 18 bases in the middle. Per germline, CDR1 SGHAT and CDR2 FQNNGV. CDR3 size: 15 residues. The CDR3 DNA reads TGTGCCAGCAGCGCCGACAGGTTGCTCGAAGAAAAACTGTTTTTT. This codes for CASSADRLLEEKLFF.

Comment on this clonotype: Since a much larger clone is just one base distant, this may be a read error. The rearrangement uses TRBV5-1 and TRBJ2-3; D unresolved. Looked up from germline, CDR1 is SGHRS and CDR2 is YFSETQ. The length of the CDR3 is 11 residues. DNA of the CDR3: TGCGCCAGCGGCTTGGAGTATACGCAGTATTTT. Translation gives CASGLEYTQYF.

V and J are TRBV19 and TRBJ1-2, with D uncertain. Germline V gives CDR1 LNHDA, CDR2 SQIVND (reference sequence). The CDR3 contains 15 residues. V lost 2 bases to trimming and J lost 8 bases, with 18 bases between them. CDR3 sequence reads: CASSILPVRGGGYTF. CDR3 in DNA: TGTGCCAGTAGTATACTTCCTGTTCGTGGAGGAGGCTACACCTTC.

This clonotype was recorded at least ten times. The V call is TRBV9, the J call TRBJ1-5; 7 bases are shared with TRBD1. Trimming cost V 7 bases and J 3 bases; bases outside gene matches: 7. This CDR3 is 14 amino acids long. The V gene's germline CDR1 is SGDLS and CDR2 YYNGEE. This CDR3 is CASSAGQINQPQHF. The DNA of the CDR3 is TGTGCCAGCTCTGCGGGACAGATCAATCAGCCCCAGCATTTT.

This clonotype has just one count. One end of the junction fails to match germline, which may point to a read error. The V and J genes are TRBV30 and TRBJ1-3; D gene ambiguous. The CDR3 runs to 16 residues. Germline assignment: CDR1 GTSNPN and CDR2 SVGIG (reference sequence). The DNA of the CDR3 is TGCGCCTGGAACCCGCACACCGGTCATTCTGGAAGCACCATATATTTT. Translated: CAWNPHTGHSGSTIYF.

This clonotype was counted ten times or more. The J gene is TRBJ2-5, the V gene TRBV4-1; either TRBD1 or TRBD2 may fit D (6 bases each). This CDR3 contains 15 residues. Trimming left V 0 bases short and J 0 bases short, with 8 bases between. In germline, CDR1 is MGHRA, CDR2 YSYEKL. The DNA for the CDR3 is TGCGCCAGCAGCCAAGAGGGGGGCTACCAAGAGACCCAGTACTTC. It translates to CASSQEGGYQETQYF.

In this sample, this clonotype turned up many times. This chain joins TRBV5-4 and TRBJ2-5; possibly TRBD2 for D (6 bases). CDR3 length: 16 amino acids. Trimming shortened V by 4 bases and J by 0 bases, and 16 bases separated the two germline ends. The germline V gene encodes CDR1 SGHNT and CDR2 YYREEE (reference sequence). The CDR3: CASSPSSGSYQETQYF. In DNA, the CDR3 is TGTGCCAGCAGCCCCAGTAGCGGCTCGTACCAAGAGACCCAGTACTTC.

In regard to this clonotype: This could be a read error, since a much larger clone is one nucleotide away. The chain recombines TRBV10-3 with TRBJ2-2; 7 bases line up with TRBD1. CDR1 and CDR2 (germline): ENHRY, SYGVKD. V dropped 10 bases and J dropped 7; count of bases not matched to a gene: 15. CDR3 length: 15 residues. The CDR3 sequence is CATSSWTGSGGELFF. CDR3 nucleotides: TGTGCCACCAGCTCTTGGACAGGCAGTGGCGGGGAGCTGTTTTTT.

Details on this clonotype: A much larger clone is a single base away; this may be a read error. The chain joins TRBV24-1 to TRBJ2-1, with TRBD1 as a possible D gene (5 bases). The germline V gene has CDR1 KGHDR and CDR2 SFDVKD. Trimming stripped 3 bases from V and 10 bases from J, with 9 bases between. This CDR3 is 12 amino acids long. The CDR3 protein is CATSDPSGEQFF. The CDR3 DNA is TGTGCCACCAGTGATCCTTCAGGGGAGCAGTTCTTC.

Worth noting for this clonotype: A much larger clonotype is one base distant, so this may be a read error. The chain joins TRBV11-2 to TRBJ1-3; D possibly corresponds to TRBD1 (6 bases). Per the germline V gene, CDR1 is SGHAT and CDR2 is FQNNGV. This CDR3 comprises 14 residues. DNA for the CDR3: TGTGCCAGCAGCAGGCAGGGGAAGGGAAACACCACATATTTT. Translated: CASSRQGKGNTTYF.

This clonotype has ten or more counts. V gene TRBV9 combines with J gene TRBJ2-1; 7 bases are a match to TRBD2. This CDR3 region has 16 residues. CDR1 SGDLS and CDR2 YYNGEE come from the germline V gene. Germline trimming cut 5 bases from V and 0 bases from J; bases unmatched to any gene: 8. The CDR3 here is CASSDGRQSSYNEQFF. The CDR3 coding sequence is TGTGCCAGCAGTGACGGGAGGCAGAGCTCCTACAATGAGCAGTTCTTC.

In its sample, this clonotype was seen a few times. The chain couples TRBV28 to TRBJ1-2; 8 nucleotides match TRBD1. The CDR3 is 15 residues long. J lost 6 bases, V lost 6 bases, and 12 bases had no gene match. Germline-derived CDR1 and CDR2 are MDHEN and SYDVKM. The CDR3 DNA is TGTGCCAGCAGCCGACGGACAGGGTGGGTCCATGGCTACACCTTC. It is translated as CASSRRTGWVHGYTF.

As for this clonotype: Possible read error: a much larger clone is one base away. The rearrangement links TRBV7-7 to TRBJ2-5, with D unclear. The CDR3 is made up of 14 amino acids. Germline assignment: CDR1 SSHAT and CDR2 FNYEAQ (reference sequence). The CDR3 spells CASSLHTDEETQHF. The CDR3 nucleotides read TGTGCTAGCAGCTTACATACAGACGAGGAGACCCAGCACTTC. Together with reference TRBV7-7 and TRBJ2-5, the CDR3 gives the full variable domain: GAGVSQSPRYKVTKRGQDVTLRCDPISSHATLYWYQQALGQGPEFLTYFNYEAQPDKSGLPSDRFSAERPEGSISTLTIQRTEQRDSAMYRCASSLHTDEETQHFGPGTRLLVL.

This clonotype was observed many times. The chain employs TRBV12-3 or TRBV12-4 and TRBJ2-7, with 7 bases fitting TRBD1. The length of the CDR3 is 13 residues. V gave up 5 bases and J gave up 6 bases; unmatched junction bases: 7. This CDR3 reads CASSPGTASEQYF. The CDR3 coding sequence is TGTGCCAGCAGTCCCGGGACAGCCAGCGAGCAGTACTTC.

Note on this clonotype: This may be a read error, as it is one base from a much larger clone. The chain has TRBV5-1 and TRBJ1-2; D might be TRBD1 (6 bases). The germline V gene encodes CDR1 SGHRS and CDR2 YFSETQ. This CDR3 comprises 14 residues. This CDR3 is CASGLGALNYGYTF. The CDR3 nucleotides read TGCGCCAGCGGCTTGGGGGCCCTTAACTATGGCTACACCTTC. The whole variable domain, filled in from reference TRBV5-1 and TRBJ1-2, reads KAGVTQTPRYLIKTRGQQVTLSCSPISGHRSVSWYQQTPGQGLQFLFEYFSETQRNKGNFPGRFSGRQFSNSRSEMNVSTLELGDSALYLCASGLGALNYGYTFGSGTRLTVV.

There are many counts of this clonotype. The J gene is TRBJ2-1, the V gene TRBV6-1, with TRBD1 as a possible D gene (5 bases). Trimming cost V 0 bases and J 7 bases, with 10 bases left between them. The CDR3 loop spans 14 amino acids. The germline V gene has CDR1 MNHNS and CDR2 SASEGT. The CDR3 coding sequence is TGTGCCAGCAGTGAAGCTCAGGGTTGGAATGAGCAGTTCTTC. Translation gives CASSEAQGWNEQFF.

This clonotype was seen ten or more times. J is TRBJ2-7 and V is TRBV6-1; D assignment may be TRBD1 or TRBD2 (6 bases each). Germline V gene data show CDR1 as MNHNS and CDR2 as SASEGT. The CDR3 has 14 amino acids. The ends were cut back, 6 bases at V and 5 bases at J, with 17 bases in the middle. CDR3 sequence (DNA): TGTGCCAGCAGCCCCGGGGGCCAGCTTAACGAGCAGTACTTC. Protein product: CASSPGGQLNEQYF.

This clonotype has ten or more counts. V is TRBV20-1 and J is TRBJ2-7; D possibly corresponds to TRBD2 (6 bases). Germline-derived CDR1 and CDR2 are DFQATT and SNEGSKA (reference sequence). The CDR3 runs to 17 residues. Trimming removed 1 base from V and 2 bases from J, with 21 bases in between. The chain's CDR3 is CSARARLQRAYTYEQYF. CDR3 sequence (DNA): TGCAGTGCTAGAGCACGACTTCAGCGGGCCTATACCTACGAGCAGTACTTC.

This rearrangement joins TRBV27 to TRBJ2-2; D gene uncertain. V gave up 3 bases and J gave up 4 bases, with 12 bases separating them. Germline assignment: CDR1 MNHEY and CDR2 SMNVEV (reference sequence). This CDR3 region has 15 residues. This chain's CDR3 is CASSFNRHPTGELFF. In DNA, the CDR3 is TGTGCCAGCAGTTTTAATAGACACCCCACCGGGGAGCTGTTTTTT.